This TCR beta chain was captured by sequencing in a study of blood T cell repertoires in COVID-19. Whole-study context: The study drew acute and convalescent COVID-19 samples from the United States, Italy and Spain. PBMCs, B-cell-depleted T cells, or T cells provided the cDNA or gDNA that made up the material.

CDR3 length: 17 residues. V was cut by 7 bases and J by 10 bases, with 31 bases left in between. The germline CDR1 and CDR2 sequences are LNHDA and SQIVND (reference sequence). Authors' processing steps: Amplifying reference gene primers gave estimates of nucleated cell counts. The table came from immunoSEQ multiplex PCR; TCRdb's copy has only in-frame clones and leaves some out. V, J and clone size are taken as reported in that table, and D and trimming were inferred from the DNA itself. The sample shows around 260,000 clones, approximately 86% of them seen only once. The sequencing sample was made of peripheral blood. J is TRBJ1-1 and V is TRBV19; the D gene is possibly TRBD1 (6 bases). This TCR came from a man aged 25-45 years with active or convalescent COVID-19. The CDR3 DNA reads as TGTGCCAGTATTAATAGAAGGGGGAACAACTCCAGGGGCGCAGCTTTCTTT. This translates into CASINRRGNNSRGAAFF.